The 27 T cell receptor beta chains below were found in one sample sequenced in a study of T cell changes during pregnancy in multiple sclerosis. The protocol was immunoSEQ multiplex PCR, while the TCRdb copy is restricted to in-frame clones and leaves out a portion. The table has some 30,000 clones, around 91% seen once. Sequencing was performed on CD4+ T cells from peripheral blood mononuclear cells, taken in the third trimester of pregnancy. These receptors originate from a female donor in good health, enrolled as a control in a pregnancy study.

The V gene is TRBV7-9, the J gene TRBJ1-1; 8 nucleotides match TRBD1. Germline V CDR1 and CDR2: SEHNR, FQNEAQ (reference sequence). With V trimmed by 4 bases and J by 3 bases, 4 bases remained unmatched. The CDR3 is 14 residues long. The CDR3 spells CASSSRGPDTEAFF. The DNA for the CDR3 is TGTGCCAGCAGCTCCAGGGGGCCTGACACTGAAGCTTTCTTT.

This clone was seen only once. This chain links TRBV12-5 with TRBJ2-1, with a tentative D call TRBD2 (5 bases). Germline loops: CDR1 LGHNT, CDR2 FRNRAP. There are 12 residues in the CDR3. Trimming cost V 3 bases and J 9 bases, with 9 bases left between them. In DNA, the CDR3 is TGTGCTAGTGGTTTTGAGGGCGGTGAGCAGTTCTTC. It specifies CASGFEGGEQFF.

The gene calls are TRBV30 and TRBJ2-7; the D gene is possibly TRBD2 (6 bases). The germline CDR1 and CDR2 sequences are GTSNPN and SVGIG (reference sequence). V lost 0 bases and J 4 bases, leaving 10 bases between the germline ends. The CDR3 has 13 residues. The CDR3 nucleotides read TGTGCCTGGAGTGTACGGGGGAGATACGAGCAGTACTTC. It specifies CAWSVRGRYEQYF.

The count of this clone is one. The CDR3 DNA reads as TGTGCCAGTAGTATCGACAGGGTGGGCCCCCTCGAGCAGTACTTC. The encoded protein is CASSIDRVGPLEQYF. The V and J genes are TRBV19 and TRBJ2-7; 7 bases map to TRBD1. J lost 6 bases, V lost 3 bases, and 11 bases had no gene match. The CDR3 is made up of 15 amino acids. Germline V gene lookup returns CDR1 LNHDA and CDR2 SQIVND (reference sequence).

The chain combines TRBV6-5 with TRBJ1-1; D remains ambiguous. Germline CDR1 MNHEY, CDR2 SVGAGI. The CDR3 has 15 amino acids. Trimming stripped 5 bases from V and 3 bases from J, with 16 bases between. The CDR3 DNA sequence: TGTGCCAGCAGTCCCGACCCGGGTCTATACACTGAAGCTTTCTTT. This sequence encodes CASSPDPGLYTEAFF.

This chain connects TRBV19 to TRBJ2-5, with D maybe TRBD2 (6 bases). Per germline, CDR1 LNHDA and CDR2 SQIVND (reference sequence). The length of the CDR3 is 14 residues. Trimming took 3 bases from V and 7 from J, leaving 15 bases between them. The CDR3 loop reads CASSIVSGEGTQYF. CDR3 in DNA: TGTGCCAGTAGTATTGTTTCGGGAGAAGGGACCCAGTACTTC.

The chain employs TRBV12-5 and TRBJ1-1; no firm D call. CDR1 and CDR2 from the germline V gene are LGHNT and FRNRAP. V shed 1 base and J shed 5 bases, with 17 bases lying between them. CDR3 size: 16 residues. This chain's CDR3 is CASGLDDNRGITEAFF. The DNA for the CDR3 is TGTGCTAGTGGTTTGGATGACAACCGGGGAATTACTGAAGCTTTCTTT.

The J gene is TRBJ1-1, the V gene TRBV10-1; a weak D match, TRBD1 (6 bases). Trimming removed 6 bases at V and 4 bases at J, with 18 bases between. Germline CDR1 WNHNN, CDR2 SYGVQD (reference sequence). CDR3 length: 15 amino acids. CDR3 nucleotide sequence: TGCGCCAGCAGAGCCAACACAGGGAAGGGCACTGAAGCTTTCTTT. Translation gives CASRANTGKGTEAFF.

Turning to this clone: The sample holds other DNA sequences that translate to the same CDR3. The chain recombines TRBV6-1 with TRBJ1-1; TRBD1 might be the D (5 bases). Germline CDR1 MNHNS, CDR2 SASEGT. This CDR3 contains 13 residues. V gave up 6 bases and J gave up 1 base, with 9 bases separating them. The CDR3, as DNA: TGTGCCAGCAGGCCTACAGGGAACACTGAAGCTTTCTTT. Translating it yields CASRPTGNTEAFF.

This clone was detected once. This chain joins TRBV4-3 and TRBJ2-1; D is perhaps TRBD2 (7 bases). In germline, CDR1 is LGHNA, CDR2 YSLEER. The CDR3 totals 13 residues. With 4 bases removed from V and 8 bases from J, the gap between germline ends came to 12 bases. CDR3 nucleotides: TGCGCCAGCAGCCTTTGGGAGGGGGATGAGCAGTTCTTC. Its protein product is CASSLWEGDEQFF.

The CDR3 DNA follows: TGTGCCTGGACCGGGACACCGTCTAACACTGAAGCTTTCTTT. Protein: CAWTGTPSNTEAFF. The genes are TRBV30 and TRBJ1-1, with D possibly matching TRBD1 (6 bases). This CDR3 has 14 amino acids. Germline CDR1 reads GTSNPN; CDR2 reads SVGIG (reference sequence). Trimming stripped 4 bases from V and 2 bases from J, with 14 bases between.

J is TRBJ1-5 and V is TRBV6-5; tentatively, D is TRBD1 (6 bases). The CDR3 totals 14 residues. With 0 bases removed from V and 4 bases from J, the gap between germline ends came to 7 bases. The germline CDR1 and CDR2 sequences are MNHEY and SVGAGI. The CDR3: CASSYSRGNQPQHF. DNA of the CDR3: TGTGCCAGCAGTTACTCAAGGGGGAATCAGCCCCAGCATTTT.

This chain joins TRBV11-3 and TRBJ2-2; D unclear. Trimming pared 5 bases from V and 5 bases from J, leaving 6 bases between. Germline-derived CDR1 and CDR2 are SGHNT and YENEEA. This CDR3 comprises 12 residues. CDR3 protein: CASSHFTGELFF. For the CDR3, the DNA is TGTGCCAGCAGCCACTTTACCGGGGAGCTGTTTTTT.

The chain carries TRBV4-1 and TRBJ2-7, with D unclear. The CDR3 has 12 residues. The ends were cut back, 4 bases at V and 0 bases at J, with 4 bases in the middle. Germline V gene sequence: CDR1 MGHRA, CDR2 YSYEKL. CDR3 bases: TGCGCCAGCAGCCCTCCCTCCTACGAGCAGTACTTC. Amino acids: CASSPPSYEQYF.

The V and J genes are TRBV5-1 and TRBJ1-1; D is undetermined. The V gene lost 4 bases and the J gene lost 1 base, with 11 bases spanning the gap. This CDR3 has 14 amino acids. Germline values: CDR1 SGHRS, CDR2 YFSETQ. This CDR3 is CASSPDTANTEAFF. The CDR3 nucleotides read TGCGCCAGCAGCCCTGACACCGCGAACACTGAAGCTTTCTTT. The complete variable domain, with remaining parts taken from reference TRBV5-1 and TRBJ1-1, reads KAGVTQTPRYLIKTRGQQVTLSCSPISGHRSVSWYQQTPGQGLQFLFEYFSETQRNKGNFPGRFSGRQFSNSRSEMNVSTLELGDSALYLCASSPDTANTEAFFGQGTRLTVV.

The V and J genes are TRBV29-1 and TRBJ2-3; D is perhaps TRBD1 (5 bases). The germline V and J ends were trimmed by 3 bases and 1 base, with 11 bases remaining between them. Looked up from germline, CDR1 is SQVTM and CDR2 is ANQGSEA. This CDR3 is built from 14 residues. The CDR3 coding sequence is TGCAGCGTTGAGGCAGGCAGGGGCACAGATACGCAGTATTTT. Its translation is CSVEAGRGTDTQYF.

In this sample, this clone turned up a few times. The V gene is TRBV7-2, the J gene TRBJ2-4; 13 bases map to TRBD2. Germline V gene lookup returns CDR1 SGHTA and CDR2 FQGNSA. V lost 1 base, J lost 0 bases, and 3 bases stayed unmatched. CDR3 length: 18 amino acids. In nucleotides, the CDR3 is TGTGCCAGCAGCTTAGTGGGGACTAGCGGGGTAGCCAAAAACATTCAGTACTTC. Translation: CASSLVGTSGVAKNIQYF.

This rearrangement joins TRBV5-8 to TRBJ2-1; weak D call: TRBD2 (5 bases). V was pared by 4 bases and J by 0 bases, with 11 bases between. This CDR3 contains 15 residues. Germline assignment: CDR1 SGHTS and CDR2 YDEGEE. In DNA, the CDR3 is TGTGCCAGCAGCCGCGGGCCGAGCTCCTACAATGAGCAGTTCTTC. This encodes CASSRGPSSYNEQFF. The full variable domain, rest sourced from reference TRBV5-8 and TRBJ2-1, is EAGVTQSPTHLIKTRGQQATLRCSPISGHTSVYWYQQALGLGLQFLLWYDEGEERNRGNFPPRFSGRQFPNYSSELNVNALELEDSALYLCASSRGPSSYNEQFFGPGTRLTVL.

Only one count was recorded for this clone. J is TRBJ1-1 and V is TRBV2; maybe TRBD1 (5 bases). The CDR3 has 16 residues. With 2 bases removed from V and 1 base from J, the gap between germline ends came to 14 bases. Germline assignment: CDR1 SNHLY and CDR2 FYNNEI. The CDR3 region is CASSERGWAGNTEAFF. As DNA, the CDR3 is TGTGCCAGCAGTGAACGGGGGTGGGCAGGGAACACTGAAGCTTTCTTT. The variable domain in full, with the rest retrieved from reference TRBV2 and TRBJ1-1, is EPEVTQTPSHQVTQMGQEVILRCVPISNHLYFYWYRQILGQKVEFLVSFYNNEISEKSEIFDDQFSVERPDGSNFTLKIRSTKLEDSAMYFCASSERGWAGNTEAFFGQGTRLTVV.

The CDR3: CASAWGGDYGYTF. As DNA, the CDR3 is TGTGCTAGTGCTTGGGGGGGGGACTATGGCTACACCTTC. The chain joins TRBV12-5 to TRBJ1-2; D possibly corresponds to TRBD1 (5 bases). V was pared by 7 bases and J by 3 bases, with 12 bases between. Germline V gene sequence: CDR1 LGHNT, CDR2 FRNRAP. CDR3 length: 13 amino acids. The variable domain in full, completed from reference TRBV12-5 and TRBJ1-2, reads DARVTQTPRHKVTEMGQEVTMRCQPILGHNTVFWYRQTMMQGLELLAYFRNRAPLDDSGMPKDRFSAEMPDATLATLKIQPSEPRDSAVYFCASAWGGDYGYTFGSGTRLTVV.

The J gene is TRBJ1-1, the V gene TRBV10-3, with 7 nucleotides matching TRBD1. The CDR3 consists of 13 residues. CDR1 and CDR2 (germline): ENHRY, SYGVKD. J was trimmed by 5 bases and V by 4 bases; bases with no gene match: 4. The DNA for the CDR3 is TGTGCCATCAGTGGCCAGGGGGTAACTGAAGCTTTCTTT. It translates to CAISGQGVTEAFF.

The rearrangement links TRBV7-9 to TRBJ2-1, with a possible D match to TRBD2 (7 bases). The CDR3 loop spans 16 amino acids. Per germline, CDR1 SEHNR and CDR2 FQNEAQ (reference sequence). Trimming cost V 4 bases and J 6 bases, with 19 bases left between them. The CDR3 DNA reads as TGTGCCAGCAGCTCCGCGGGGGCCCTTGAGACCAATGAGCAGTTCTTC. Protein sequence: CASSSAGALETNEQFF.

The CDR3 region has the DNA TGCGCCAGCAGCTTTATTAACAGCGGGGAGCAGTTCTTC. This encodes CASSFINSGEQFF. The gene calls are TRBV5-1 and TRBJ2-1, with a weak D call TRBD2 (6 bases). Germline V gene data show CDR1 as SGHRS and CDR2 as YFSETQ. The ends were cut back, 2 bases at V and 10 bases at J, with 13 bases in the middle. The CDR3 is made up of 13 amino acids.

This sequence joins TRBV6-5 and TRBJ1-2, with D possibly TRBD1 on 6 matching bases. V was cut by 6 bases and J by 0 bases, with 14 bases left in between. Germline lookup yields CDR1 MNHEY and CDR2 SVGAGI. The CDR3 is made up of 15 amino acids. The DNA for the CDR3 is TGTGCCAGCAGGTCAAACAGGGCGGCTAACTATGGCTACACCTTC. Protein sequence: CASRSNRAANYGYTF.

V is TRBV30 and J is TRBJ1-6, with 9 nucleotides matching TRBD1. Trimming removed 2 bases from V and 5 bases from J; junction bases left unmatched: 4. Germline CDR1 is GTSNPN and CDR2 is SVGIG (reference sequence). The CDR3 loop spans 15 amino acids. The CDR3: CAWSRGQGNNSPLHF. CDR3 nucleotide sequence: TGTGCCTGGAGTAGGGGACAGGGAAATAATTCACCCCTCCACTTT.

V and J are TRBV10-3 and TRBJ2-1; 13 nucleotides align to TRBD2. With V trimmed by 0 bases and J by 5 bases, 1 base remained unmatched. Germline CDR1 and CDR2: ENHRY and SYGVKD. The CDR3 is made up of 16 amino acids. In DNA form, the CDR3 reads TGTGCCATCAGTGAGTCCACTAGCGGGAGGGACAATGAGCAGTTCTTC. Its translation is CAISESTSGRDNEQFF.

Concerning this clone itself: This sample includes further DNA sequences coding for the same CDR3. The rearrangement joins TRBV7-2 to TRBJ2-3; the D gene is possibly TRBD2 (6 bases). Germline V lookup: CDR1 SGHTA, CDR2 FQGNSA. This CDR3 is built from 13 residues. Trimming shortened V by 1 base and J by 6 bases, and 8 bases separated the two germline ends. The CDR3 loop is CASSLVGGDTQYF. CDR3 sequence (DNA): TGTGCCAGCAGCTTAGTAGGAGGGGATACGCAGTATTTT.